This T cell receptor (beta chain) came from a study of Ad26.COV2.S vaccination and SARS-CoV-2 variants. Across the study: Donor got 5x10^10 or 1x10^11 viral particles of Ad26.COV2.S.

TCRdb's copy holds only in-frame clones and misses some; the assay was immunoSEQ multiplex PCR. The table includes 350,000 to 400,000 clones, about 89% detected once. Losses at the gene ends were 3 bases for V and 6 bases for J; bases not matched to a gene: 4. Per germline, CDR1 MNHEY and CDR2 SVGAGI. CDR3 length: 14 amino acids. Treatment noted: some 20 received Ad26.COV2.S at low or high dose, single or two shots; about five received placebo; per-sample allocation not given. Sampling occurred on day 63 after the first vaccine or placebo injection. Material: peripheral blood, obtained in a trial of Ad26.COV2.S vaccine versus placebo. This chain links TRBV6-5 with TRBJ2-1; 8 bases agree with TRBD1. The sequence was obtained from a person aged 18-60 years who received the Ad26.COV2.S COVID-19 vaccine or a placebo. CDR3 loop: CASSYSTGVNEQFF. DNA of the CDR3: TGTGCCAGCAGTTATTCGACAGGGGTCAATGAGCAGTTCTTC.